The entry that follows covers one TCR beta chain sequence. This specimen comes from a study of shared clonotypes between healthy human individuals. Profiled with immunoSEQ multiplex PCR; TCRdb holds only in-frame clones, not every one. Seen here are roughly 1,100,000 clones, 60% to 80% observed once, and the top ten hold approximately 1.5%. CDR3 size: 15 residues. Trimming took 0 bases from V and 7 from J, leaving 15 bases between them. Per germline, CDR1 LGHNA and CDR2 YSLEER. This chain uses TRBV4-3 with TRBJ1-2, with a possible D match to TRBD1 (5 bases). The sequencing input was memory CD4+ T cells sorted from blood. Subset indicated: CD45RA-negative fraction. The receptor comes from a man in his late teens or twenties in good health. DNA of the CDR3: TGCGCCAGCAGCCAAGATGGGGGGGGAGGCCTTGGCTACACCTTC. Residues: CASSQDGGGGLGYTF.